The clone carrying this T cell receptor (beta chain) was observed once. Assay used: immunoSEQ multiplex PCR; TCRdb lists only in-frame clones, some missing. Of 62,000 or so clones listed, roughly nine tenths were seen once; the top ten hold approximately 5.6%. These data originate in a study of OX40 agonist ivuxolimab in advanced cancers. V lost 2 bases to trimming and J lost 1 base, with 8 bases between them. The germline CDR1 and CDR2 sequences are SGHRS and YFSETQ. The CDR3 runs to 14 residues. This chain uses TRBV5-1 with TRBJ2-3; D is unclear. This specimen was CD4+ or CD8+ T cells sorted from blood, taken in a trial of the OX40 agonist ivuxolimab. The clonotype originates from an adult with an advanced solid tumor such as melanoma, head and neck, liver or kidney cancer. CDR3 in DNA: TGCGCCAGCAGCTTCTTTGCGGGCACAGATACGCAGTATTTT. It is translated as CASSFFAGTDTQYF.